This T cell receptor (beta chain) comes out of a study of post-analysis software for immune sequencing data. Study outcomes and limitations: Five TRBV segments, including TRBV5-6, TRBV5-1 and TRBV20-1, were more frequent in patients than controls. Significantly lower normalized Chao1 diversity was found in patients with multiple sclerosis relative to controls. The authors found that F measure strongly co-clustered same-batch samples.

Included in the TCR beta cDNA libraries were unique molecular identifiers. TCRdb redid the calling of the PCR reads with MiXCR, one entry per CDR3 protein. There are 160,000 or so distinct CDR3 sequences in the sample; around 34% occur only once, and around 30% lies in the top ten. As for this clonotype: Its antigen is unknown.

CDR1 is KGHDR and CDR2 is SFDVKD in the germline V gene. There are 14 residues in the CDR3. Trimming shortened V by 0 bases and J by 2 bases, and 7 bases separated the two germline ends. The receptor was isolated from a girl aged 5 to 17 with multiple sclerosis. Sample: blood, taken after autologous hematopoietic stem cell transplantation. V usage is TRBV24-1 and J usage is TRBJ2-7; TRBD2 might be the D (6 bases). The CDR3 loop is CATSDLREPYEQYF. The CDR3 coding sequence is TGTGCCACCAGTGATTTGCGGGAGCCCTACGAGCAGTACTTC.